The T cell receptor beta chain described here comes from a study of T-cell memory formation after mild COVID-19. Study results and limitations: The appearance of some responding clones in pre-infection memory suggested that cross-reactive memory joined. Clones contracting over day 15 to 85 were CD4/CD8 balanced, with later expanders leaning CD4+.

TCRdb reprocessed the 5' RACE reads via MiXCR and lists one record per CDR3 protein. The sample lists 380,000 or so distinct CDR3 sequences, around 14% occurring once. This clonotype was observed a single time. Antigen: not known. CDR1 is LNHDA and CDR2 is SQIVND in the germline V gene (reference sequence). With 3 bases removed from V and 1 base from J, the gap between germline ends came to 11 bases. This CDR3 spans 15 amino acids. The chain carries TRBV19 and TRBJ2-3, with D perhaps matching TRBD1 or TRBD2 (5 bases each). Sequencing was done on a sample of PBMCs or a T cell subset sorted from them (not recorded which). The origin of this receptor is a man aged 18 to 30 who had mild COVID-19 (a few samples of this study predate the infection). Cell type and time point are not known. The CDR3 nucleotides read TGTGCCAGTAGTATGGGGTCGGGGCGCACAGATACGCAGTATTTT. It codes for CASSMGSGRTDTQYF.